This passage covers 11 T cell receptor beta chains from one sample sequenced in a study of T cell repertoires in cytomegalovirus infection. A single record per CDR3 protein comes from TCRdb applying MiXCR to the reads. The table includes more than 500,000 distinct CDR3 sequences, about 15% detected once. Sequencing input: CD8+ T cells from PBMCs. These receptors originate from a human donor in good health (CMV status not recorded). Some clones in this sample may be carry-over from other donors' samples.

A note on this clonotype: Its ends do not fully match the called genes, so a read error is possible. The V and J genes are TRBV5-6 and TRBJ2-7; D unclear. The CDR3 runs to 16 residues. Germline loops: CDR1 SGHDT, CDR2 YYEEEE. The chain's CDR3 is CASSPRAVLLPYEKYF. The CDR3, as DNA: TGTGCCAGCAGCCCCCGTGCAGTCCTATTACCCTACGAGAAGTACTTC. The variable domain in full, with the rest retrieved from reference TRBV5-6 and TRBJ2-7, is DAGVTQSPTHLIKTRGQQVTLRCSPKSGHDTVSWYQQALGQGPQFIFQYYEEEERQRGNFPDRFSGHQFPNYSSELNVNALLLGDSALYLCASSPRAVLLPYEKYFGPGTRLTVT.

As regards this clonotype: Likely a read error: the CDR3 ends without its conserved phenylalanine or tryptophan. The CDR3 loop is CASSLTEAFL. The CDR3 region has the DNA TGTGCCAGCAGCTTGACGGAAGCTTTCTTG. The V gene is TRBV7-9, the J gene TRBJ1-1; the D is unclear. The ends were cut back, 3 bases at V and 8 bases at J, with 4 bases in the middle. Germline V gene data show CDR1 as SEHNR and CDR2 as FQNEAQ (reference sequence). The CDR3 totals 10 residues.

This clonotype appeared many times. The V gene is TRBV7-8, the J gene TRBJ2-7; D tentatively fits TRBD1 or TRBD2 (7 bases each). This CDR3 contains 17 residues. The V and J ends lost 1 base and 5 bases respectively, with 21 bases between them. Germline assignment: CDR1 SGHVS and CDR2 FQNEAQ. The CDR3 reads CASSLGGQPFGGNEQYF. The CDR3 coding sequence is TGTGCCAGCAGCTTAGGGGGACAGCCCTTCGGGGGGAACGAGCAGTACTTC.

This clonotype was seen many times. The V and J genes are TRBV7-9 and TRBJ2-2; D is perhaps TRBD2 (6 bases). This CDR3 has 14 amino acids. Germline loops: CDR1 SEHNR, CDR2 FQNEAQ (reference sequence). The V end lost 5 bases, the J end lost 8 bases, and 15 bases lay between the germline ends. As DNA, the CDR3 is TGTGCCAGCAGCCCCCAACTAGCTACAGGGGAGCTGTTTTTT. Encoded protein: CASSPQLATGELFF.

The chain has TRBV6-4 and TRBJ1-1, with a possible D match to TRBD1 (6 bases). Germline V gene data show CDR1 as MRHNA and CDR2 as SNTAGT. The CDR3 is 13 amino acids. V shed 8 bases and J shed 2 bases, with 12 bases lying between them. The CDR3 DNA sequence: TGTGCCAGCCGCGGGGACATTAACACTGAAGCTTTCTTT. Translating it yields CASRGDINTEAFF.

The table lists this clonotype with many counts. DNA of the CDR3: TGTGCCAGCAGCCGTCCCGGGGCCACTGAAGCTTTCTTT. Residues: CASSRPGATEAFF. The chain employs TRBV7-9 and TRBJ1-1, with D perhaps matching TRBD1 (5 bases). Per germline, CDR1 SEHNR and CDR2 FQNEAQ (reference sequence). Trimming left V 5 bases short and J 4 bases short, with 11 bases between. CDR3 length: 13 amino acids.

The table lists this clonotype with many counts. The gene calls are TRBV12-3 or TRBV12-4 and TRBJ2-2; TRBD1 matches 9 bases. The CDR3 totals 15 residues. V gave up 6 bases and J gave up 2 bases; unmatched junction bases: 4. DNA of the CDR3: TGTGCCAGCAGCCCTACAGGGGGCAACACCGGGGAGCTGTTTTTT. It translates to CASSPTGGNTGELFF.

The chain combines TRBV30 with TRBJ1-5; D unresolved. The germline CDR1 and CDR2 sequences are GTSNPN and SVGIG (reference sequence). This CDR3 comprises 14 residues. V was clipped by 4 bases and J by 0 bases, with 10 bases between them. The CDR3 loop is CAWNRGNSNQPQHF. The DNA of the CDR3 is TGTGCCTGGAACCGGGGAAATAGCAATCAGCCCCAGCATTTT. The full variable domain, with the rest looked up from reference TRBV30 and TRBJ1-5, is SQTIHQWPATLVQPVGSPLSLECTVEGTSNPNLYWYRQAAGRGLQLLFYSVGIGQISSEVPQNLSASRPQDRQFILSSKKLLLSDSGFYLCAWNRGNSNQPQHFGDGTRLSIL.

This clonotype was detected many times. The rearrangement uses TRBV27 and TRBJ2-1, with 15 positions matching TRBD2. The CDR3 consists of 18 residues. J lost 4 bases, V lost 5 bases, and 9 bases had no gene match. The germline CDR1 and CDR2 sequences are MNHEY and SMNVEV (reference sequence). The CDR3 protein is CASSTKSGTSGRYNEQFF. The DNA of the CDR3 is TGTGCCAGCAGTACCAAATCCGGGACTAGCGGGAGGTACAATGAGCAGTTCTTC.

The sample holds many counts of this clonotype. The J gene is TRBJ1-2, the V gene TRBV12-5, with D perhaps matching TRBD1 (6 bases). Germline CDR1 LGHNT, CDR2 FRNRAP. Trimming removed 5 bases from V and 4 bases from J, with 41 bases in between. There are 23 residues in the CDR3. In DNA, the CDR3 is TGTGCTAGTGGTGGTGGAGGGGTTCCACTCGGGGGCAACTCCTTCAGGGTCCTCTATGGCTACACCTTC. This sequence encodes CASGGGGVPLGGNSFRVLYGYTF.

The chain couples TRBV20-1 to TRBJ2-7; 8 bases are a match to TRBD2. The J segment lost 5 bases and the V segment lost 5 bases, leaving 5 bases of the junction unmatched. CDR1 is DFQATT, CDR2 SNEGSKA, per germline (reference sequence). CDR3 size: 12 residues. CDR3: CSAERGGNEQYF. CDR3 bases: TGCAGTGCTGAACGGGGGGGCAACGAGCAGTACTTC.